These 30 T cell receptor beta chains were all obtained from the same sample, sequenced in a study of CD4+ T cells in melanoma. Repertoires were generated with immunoSEQ multiplex PCR, while TCRdb's copy carries only in-frame clones and drops some. The sample shows around 6,700 clones, roughly half of them seen only once. The sample was cells from a culture (not recorded whether cultured in vitro). These receptors were collected from a human donor with melanoma.

V is TRBV9 and J is TRBJ2-2, with D tentatively TRBD1 or TRBD2 (6 bases each). The CDR3 is 17 residues long. Germline V CDR1 and CDR2: SGDLS, YYNGEE. Trimming took off 5 bases at V and 1 base at J, with 18 bases between the two ends. In DNA form, the CDR3 reads TGTGCCAGCAGTGCCCCTACGGGGGCCGTGAACACCGGGGAGCTGTTTTTT. The encoded protein is CASSAPTGAVNTGELFF.

The table lists this clone with a few counts. The chain is built from TRBV7-9 and TRBJ1-6; tentative D call: TRBD1 (5 bases). This CDR3 has 12 residues. Trimming removed 1 base from V and 10 bases from J, with 5 bases in between. Germline CDR1 and CDR2: SEHNR and FQNEAQ (reference sequence). The chain's CDR3 is CASSLEGSPLHF. The CDR3 region has the DNA TGTGCCAGCAGCTTAGAGGGGTCACCCCTCCACTTT.

This clone showed up just a few times. The V and J genes are TRBV30 and TRBJ2-3, with TRBD2 identical over 12 bases. The ends lost 8 bases at V and 3 bases at J; junction bases unmatched: 6. CDR1 GTSNPN and CDR2 SVGIG come from the germline V gene (reference sequence). This CDR3 has 14 amino acids. The CDR3 DNA reads as TGTGCCCGGACTAGCGGGATGTCAACAGATACGCAGTATTTT. It specifies CARTSGMSTDTQYF.

The chain recombines TRBV7-3 with TRBJ1-1, with a weak D call TRBD1 (6 bases). V lost 2 bases, J lost 5 bases, and 9 bases lay in between. CDR3 size: 13 residues. Germline V CDR1 and CDR2: SGHTA, FQGTGA. The CDR3 protein is CASSLRGGTEAFF. In DNA, the CDR3 is TGTGCCAGCAGCTTACGAGGGGGTACTGAAGCTTTCTTT.

This clone was counted between two and nine times. The genes are TRBV4-1 and TRBJ2-3, with D possibly matching TRBD2 (6 bases). This CDR3 is built from 13 residues. Trimming took off 4 bases at V and 8 bases at J, with 13 bases between the two ends. Germline V gene lookup returns CDR1 MGHRA and CDR2 YSYEKL. The CDR3 coding sequence is TGCGCCAGCAGCCTGGGGGGATCAATTACGCAGTATTTT. Its protein product is CASSLGGSITQYF.

This clone was counted a few times. V usage is TRBV2 and J usage is TRBJ1-4, with a possible D match to TRBD1 (5 bases). The germline V and J ends were trimmed by 1 base and 2 bases, with 11 bases remaining between them. This CDR3 region has 16 residues. Per germline, CDR1 SNHLY and CDR2 FYNNEI. CDR3: CASSEVGGATNEKLFF. The CDR3 nucleotides read TGTGCCAGCAGTGAAGTCGGGGGAGCGACTAATGAAAAACTGTTTTTT.

The chain recombines TRBV29-1 with TRBJ2-7; weak D call: TRBD2 (6 bases). V lost 3 bases and J 1 base, leaving 7 bases between the germline ends. Looked up from germline, CDR1 is SQVTM and CDR2 is ANQGSEA. The length of the CDR3 is 12 residues. In DNA form, the CDR3 reads TGCAGCGTTGATGGAGGGTCCTACGAGCAGTACTTC. Protein sequence: CSVDGGSYEQYF.

This chain uses TRBV30 with TRBJ1-1, with TRBD1 identical over 7 bases. From germline, CDR1 is GTSNPN and CDR2 SVGIG (reference sequence). The CDR3 extends over 15 amino acids. V trimming: 5 bases; J trimming: 1 base; junction bases outside the gene matches: 10. The CDR3: CAWVEQGIPNTEAFF. The CDR3 DNA follows: TGTGCCTGGGTTGAACAGGGGATACCGAACACTGAAGCTTTCTTT.

CDR3 region: CASSLIAQDEQYF. DNA of the CDR3: TGTGCCAGCAGCTTAATCGCCCAGGACGAGCAGTACTTC. The genes are TRBV7-3 and TRBJ2-7; D is undetermined. CDR1 and CDR2 from the germline V gene are SGHTA and FQGTGA. This CDR3 has 13 amino acids. The germline V and J ends were trimmed by 1 base and 5 bases, with 9 bases remaining between them.

CDR3 nucleotide sequence: TGTGCCAGCAGGTTCCGACAGGGAGAGAGGTACACTGAAGCTTTCTTT. It translates to CASRFRQGERYTEAFF. The chain uses TRBV9 and TRBJ1-1; TRBD1 agrees at 7 bases. Trimming cost V 5 bases and J 3 bases; bases outside gene matches: 13. The CDR3 sequence is 16 residues long. Germline values: CDR1 SGDLS, CDR2 YYNGEE.

This clone was counted only a few times. The chain has TRBV6-6 and TRBJ2-7; D ambiguous. The CDR3 spans 15 residues. CDR1 is MNHNY, CDR2 SVGAGI, per germline (reference sequence). V shed 4 bases and J shed 6 bases, with 19 bases lying between them. The CDR3: CASSSSADARLEQYF. DNA for the CDR3: TGTGCCAGCAGTTCCTCGGCCGATGCTAGGCTCGAGCAGTACTTC.

The gene calls are TRBV5-4 and TRBJ2-7; D is unclear. The CDR3 spans 14 residues. Deletions cut 0 bases from V and 0 bases from J, with 7 bases between. Germline V gives CDR1 SGHNT, CDR2 YYREEE (reference sequence). CDR3 nucleotides: TGTGCCAGCAGCTTGGATACGGACTCCTACGAGCAGTACTTC. As protein: CASSLDTDSYEQYF.

The chain employs TRBV6-6 and TRBJ1-6; D remains ambiguous. This CDR3 is 16 amino acids long. The germline gives CDR1 MNHNY, CDR2 SVGAGI (reference sequence). The V end was cut by 0 bases, the J end by 0 bases, with 6 bases between. CDR3 in amino acids: CASSYSTISYNSPLHF. CDR3 in DNA: TGTGCCAGCAGTTACTCGACAATCTCCTATAATTCACCCCTCCACTTT.

The chain couples TRBV11-2 to TRBJ2-7, with 7 bases fitting TRBD1. With 5 bases clipped from V and 0 bases from J, the junction kept 7 bases outside the gene matches. This CDR3 is built from 15 residues. The V gene's germline CDR1 is SGHAT and CDR2 FQNNGV. CDR3 nucleotide sequence: TGTGCCAGCAGCCCTCAGGGGGTTAGCTCCTACGAGCAGTACTTC. Its translation is CASSPQGVSSYEQYF.

This clone was recorded a few times. The rearrangement uses TRBV11-2 and TRBJ1-4, with D uncertain. Trimming pared 1 base from V and 17 bases from J, leaving 14 bases between. The CDR3 runs 12 residues. Looked up from germline, CDR1 is SGHAT and CDR2 is FQNNGV. Written as DNA, the CDR3 is TGTGCCAGCAGCTTAGTTCTAGGAAGGTTATTTTTT. Translated, it gives CASSLVLGRLFF.

The J gene is TRBJ2-5, the V gene TRBV6-6, with a tentative D call TRBD2 (7 bases). There are 12 residues in the CDR3. The V end lost 7 bases, the J end lost 4 bases, and 10 bases lay between the germline ends. Germline CDR1 is MNHNY and CDR2 is SVGAGI (reference sequence). Here the CDR3 reads CASNGGAETQYF. CDR3 bases: TGTGCCAGCAATGGGGGGGCAGAGACCCAGTACTTC.

The chain couples TRBV7-6 to TRBJ2-1; either TRBD1 or TRBD2 may fit D (5 bases each). From germline, CDR1 is SGHVS and CDR2 FNYEAQ. The CDR3 has 13 residues. Trimming cost V 1 base and J 9 bases, with 10 bases left between them. DNA of the CDR3: TGTGCCAGCAGCTTAGTGGGGGTGGCTGAGCAGTTCTTC. It yields the protein CASSLVGVAEQFF.

This chain connects TRBV5-1 to TRBJ1-3; a weak D match, TRBD1 (5 bases). CDR3 length: 15 residues. The germline V gene has CDR1 SGHRS and CDR2 YFSETQ. V gave up 4 bases and J gave up 9 bases, with 20 bases separating them. The CDR3 bases are TGCGCCAGCAGCCCCCTGCGGGGGAAGGATGGCACCATATATTTT. Translation gives CASSPLRGKDGTIYF.

The chain uses TRBV6-5 and TRBJ1-4; 7 nucleotides line up with TRBD1. Trimming at V came to 5 bases and at J to 8 bases, leaving 8 bases not matched to a gene. Per germline, CDR1 MNHEY and CDR2 SVGAGI. CDR3 size: 14 residues. CDR3 DNA sequence: TGTGCCAGCAGTAACGGGGACAGCAGAGAAAAACTGTTTTTT. This translates into CASSNGDSREKLFF.

The chain recombines TRBV6-5 with TRBJ1-2; 9 bases agree with TRBD1. Germline CDR1 and CDR2: MNHEY and SVGAGI. After removal of 6 bases from V and 4 bases from J, the junction contained 6 bases not matched to a gene. The CDR3 length is 14 residues. This CDR3 reads CASSKDRGLYGYTF. The CDR3 DNA reads TGTGCCAGCAGCAAGGACAGGGGCCTCTATGGCTACACCTTC.

In its sample, this clone was seen a few times. The rearrangement joins TRBV7-8 to TRBJ1-1; unclear D gene. There are 13 residues in the CDR3. Germline CDR1 reads SGHVS; CDR2 reads FQNEAQ. V was pared by 5 bases and J by 0 bases, with 7 bases between. CDR3 nucleotide sequence: TGTGCCAGCAGCGTGACGGTGAACACTGAAGCTTTCTTT. Protein sequence: CASSVTVNTEAFF.

This clone was seen more than once but under ten times. The chain links TRBV2 to TRBJ1-1; TRBD1 might be the D (5 bases). Germline CDR1 SNHLY, CDR2 FYNNEI. This CDR3 is built from 10 residues. V lost 8 bases, J lost 5 bases, and 6 bases lay in between. The CDR3 sequence is CASGGTEAFF. CDR3 sequence (DNA): TGTGCCAGCGGGGGAACTGAAGCTTTCTTT.

The chain has TRBV2 and TRBJ2-5; D uncertain. CDR1 and CDR2 from the germline V gene are SNHLY and FYNNEI. Trimming pared 6 bases from V and 2 bases from J, leaving 16 bases between. The CDR3 consists of 15 residues. CDR3 in DNA: TGTGCCAGCAGGACCCTGGACGGTGATCAAGAGACCCAGTACTTC. Its protein is CASRTLDGDQETQYF.

A few counts support this clone. This sequence joins TRBV7-2 and TRBJ2-1, with D hard to call. Trimming took off 5 bases at V and 5 bases at J, with 13 bases between the two ends. Per germline, CDR1 SGHTA and CDR2 FQGNSA. The CDR3 runs 14 residues. The CDR3 here is CASSPPPEHNEQFF. The CDR3 DNA follows: TGTGCCAGCAGCCCCCCCCCTGAGCACAATGAGCAGTTCTTC.

The gene calls are TRBV4-1 and TRBJ1-4; D perhaps matches TRBD1 (6 bases). Germline CDR1 reads MGHRA; CDR2 reads YSYEKL. CDR3 length: 18 amino acids. V lost 1 base and J lost 0, with 15 bases in between. CDR3 nucleotides: TGCGCCAGCAGCCAAGGGCGACAGGTTAGGGCAACTAATGAAAAACTGTTTTTT. Protein product: CASSQGRQVRATNEKLFF.

There are a few counts of this clone. The rearrangement links TRBV5-1 to TRBJ2-7; D is undetermined. CDR3 length: 12 amino acids. Between the trimmed V and J ends, which lost 4 bases and 2 bases, there was a span of 7 bases. Germline V lookup: CDR1 SGHRS, CDR2 YFSETQ. CDR3 coding DNA: TGCGCCAGCAGCCCGTCCCCCTACGAGCAGTACTTC. This gives the protein CASSPSPYEQYF.

The chain carries TRBV5-1 and TRBJ1-3, with a weak D call TRBD1 (6 bases). The V and J ends lost 2 bases and 4 bases respectively, with 16 bases between them. The CDR3 loop spans 16 amino acids. CDR1 is SGHRS and CDR2 is YFSETQ in the germline V gene. The CDR3 is CASSLREGGSGNTIYF. In nucleotides, the CDR3 is TGCGCCAGCAGCTTAAGAGAGGGGGGATCCGGAAACACCATATATTTT.

This clone was observed a few times. The chain joins TRBV2 to TRBJ1-1; no definite D call. The CDR3 has 13 amino acids. V dropped 6 bases and J dropped 0 bases, with 8 bases sitting between them. CDR1 and CDR2 (germline): SNHLY, FYNNEI. Here the CDR3 DNA reads TGTGCCAGCAGGGGAAGTGTGAACACTGAAGCTTTCTTT. Protein sequence: CASRGSVNTEAFF.

The CDR3 loop is CAWSGGGLAQHF. CDR3 coding DNA: TGTGCCTGGAGTGGTGGGGGTTTGGCCCAGCATTTT. V is TRBV30 and J is TRBJ1-5, with D possibly matching TRBD1 (5 bases). The germline V and J ends were trimmed by 1 base and 11 bases, with 12 bases remaining between them. Germline V gene data show CDR1 as GTSNPN and CDR2 as SVGIG (reference sequence). The CDR3 loop spans 12 amino acids.

This chain uses TRBV5-1 with TRBJ2-2; TRBD1 might be the D (6 bases). The CDR3 loop spans 14 amino acids. Germline CDR1 SGHRS, CDR2 YFSETQ. Trimming shortened V by 3 bases and J by 2 bases, and 8 bases separated the two germline ends. CDR3 nucleotides: TGCGCCAGCAGCTCAGGGGTCAACACCGGGGAGCTGTTTTTT. Amino acids: CASSSGVNTGELFF.